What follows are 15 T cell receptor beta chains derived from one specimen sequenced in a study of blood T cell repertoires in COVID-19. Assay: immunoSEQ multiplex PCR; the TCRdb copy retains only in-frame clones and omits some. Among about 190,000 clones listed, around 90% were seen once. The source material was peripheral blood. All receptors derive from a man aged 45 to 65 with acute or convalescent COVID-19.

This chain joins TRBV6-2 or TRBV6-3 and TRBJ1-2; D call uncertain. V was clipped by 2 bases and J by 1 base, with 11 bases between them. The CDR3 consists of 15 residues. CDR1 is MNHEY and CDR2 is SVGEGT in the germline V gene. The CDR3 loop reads CASSYPARGNYGYTF. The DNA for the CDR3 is TGTGCCAGCAGTTACCCCGCCCGGGGTAACTATGGCTACACCTTC.

The CDR3 DNA sequence: TGCGCCAGCAGCCTCAGCGGGAGTGGCACAGATACGCAGTATTTT. It yields the protein CASSLSGSGTDTQYF. The rearrangement links TRBV5-1 to TRBJ2-3, with 8 bases matching TRBD2. This CDR3 is built from 15 residues. The V gene end was trimmed by 4 bases and the J gene end by 1 base; junction bases not matched to a gene: 5. The germline V gene encodes CDR1 SGHRS and CDR2 YFSETQ.

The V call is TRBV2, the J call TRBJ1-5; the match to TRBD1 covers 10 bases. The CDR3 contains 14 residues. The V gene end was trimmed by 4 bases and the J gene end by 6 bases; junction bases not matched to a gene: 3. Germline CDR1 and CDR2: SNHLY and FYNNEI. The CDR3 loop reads CASSADRGSQPQHF. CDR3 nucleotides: TGTGCCAGCAGTGCGGACAGGGGGTCTCAGCCCCAGCATTTT.

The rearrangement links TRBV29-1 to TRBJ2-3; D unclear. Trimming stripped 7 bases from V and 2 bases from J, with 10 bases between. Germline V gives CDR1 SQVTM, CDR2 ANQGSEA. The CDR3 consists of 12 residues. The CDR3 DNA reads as TGCAGCGCTCTAGATCCCACAGATACGCAGTATTTT. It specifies CSALDPTDTQYF.

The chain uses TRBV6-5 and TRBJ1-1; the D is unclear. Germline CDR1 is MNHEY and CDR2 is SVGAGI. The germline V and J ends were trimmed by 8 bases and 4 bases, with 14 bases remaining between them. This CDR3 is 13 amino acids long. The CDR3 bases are TGTGCCAGCCATGCGGGGTGGGGCACTGAAGCTTTCTTT. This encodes CASHAGWGTEAFF.

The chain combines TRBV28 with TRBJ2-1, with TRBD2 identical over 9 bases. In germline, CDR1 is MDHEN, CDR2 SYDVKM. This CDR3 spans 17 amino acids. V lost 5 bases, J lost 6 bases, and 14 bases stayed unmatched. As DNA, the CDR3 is TGTGCCAGCAGTGCGCGCGTCTCTAGCGGGAACGGCAATGAGCAGTTCTTC. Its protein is CASSARVSSGNGNEQFF. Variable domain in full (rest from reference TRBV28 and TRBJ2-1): DVKVTQSSRYLVKRTGEKVFLECVQDMDHENMFWYRQDPGLGLRLIYFSYDVKMKEKGDIPEGYSVSREKKERFSLILESASTNQTSMYLCASSARVSSGNGNEQFFGPGTRLTVL.

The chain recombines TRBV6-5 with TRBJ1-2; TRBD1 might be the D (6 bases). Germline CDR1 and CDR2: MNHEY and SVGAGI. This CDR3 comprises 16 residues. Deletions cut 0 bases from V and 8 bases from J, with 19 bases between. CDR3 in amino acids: CASSYSRGRDKSGYTF. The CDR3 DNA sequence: TGTGCCAGCAGTTACTCTCGAGGACGGGACAAATCCGGCTACACCTTC.

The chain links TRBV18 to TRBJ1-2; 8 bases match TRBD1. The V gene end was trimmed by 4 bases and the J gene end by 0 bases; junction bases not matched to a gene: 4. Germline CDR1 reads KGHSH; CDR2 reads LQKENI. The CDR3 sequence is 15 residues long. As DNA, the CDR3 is TGTGCCAGCTCACTCGGACAGGGCACTAACTATGGCTACACCTTC. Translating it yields CASSLGQGTNYGYTF.

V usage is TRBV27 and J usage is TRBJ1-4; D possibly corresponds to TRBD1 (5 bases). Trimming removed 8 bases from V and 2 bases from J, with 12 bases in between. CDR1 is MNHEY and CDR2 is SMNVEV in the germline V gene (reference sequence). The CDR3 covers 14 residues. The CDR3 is CASGWTNTNEKLFF. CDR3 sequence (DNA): TGTGCCAGCGGGTGGACAAATACTAATGAAAAACTGTTTTTT.

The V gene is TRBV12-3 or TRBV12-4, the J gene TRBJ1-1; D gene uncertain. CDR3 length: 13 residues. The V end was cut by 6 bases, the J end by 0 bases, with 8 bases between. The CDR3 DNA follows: TGTGCCAGCAGGAGACAACTGAACACTGAAGCTTTCTTT. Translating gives CASRRQLNTEAFF.

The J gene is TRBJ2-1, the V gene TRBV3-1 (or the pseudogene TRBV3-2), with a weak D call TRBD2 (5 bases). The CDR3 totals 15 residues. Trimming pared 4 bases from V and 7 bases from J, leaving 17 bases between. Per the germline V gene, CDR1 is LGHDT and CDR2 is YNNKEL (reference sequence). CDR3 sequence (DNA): TGTGCCAGCAGCCCACCGAGAGGGCCCCAGAATGAGCAGTTCTTC. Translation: CASSPPRGPQNEQFF.

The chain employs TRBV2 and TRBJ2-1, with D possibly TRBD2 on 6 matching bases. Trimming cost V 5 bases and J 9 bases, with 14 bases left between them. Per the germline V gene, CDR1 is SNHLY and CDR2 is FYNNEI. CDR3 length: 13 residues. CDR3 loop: CASSSTSKGEQFF. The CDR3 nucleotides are TGTGCCAGCAGTTCCACTAGCAAGGGTGAGCAGTTCTTC.

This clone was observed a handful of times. CDR3 nucleotide sequence: TGCGCCAGCAGCCAACGCACCTCGGGGAGGGCAACTAATGAAAAACTGTTTTTT. It is translated as CASSQRTSGRATNEKLFF. The chain links TRBV4-1 to TRBJ1-4, with unresolved D. V dropped 2 bases and J dropped 0 bases, with 16 bases sitting between them. Germline V lookup: CDR1 MGHRA, CDR2 YSYEKL. This CDR3 region has 18 residues.

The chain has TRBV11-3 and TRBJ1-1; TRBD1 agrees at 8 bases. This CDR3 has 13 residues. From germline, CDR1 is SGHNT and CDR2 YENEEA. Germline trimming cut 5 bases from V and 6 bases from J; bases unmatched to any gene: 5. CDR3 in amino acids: CASSRDRGAEAFF. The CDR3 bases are TGTGCCAGCAGCCGAGACAGGGGTGCTGAAGCTTTCTTT.

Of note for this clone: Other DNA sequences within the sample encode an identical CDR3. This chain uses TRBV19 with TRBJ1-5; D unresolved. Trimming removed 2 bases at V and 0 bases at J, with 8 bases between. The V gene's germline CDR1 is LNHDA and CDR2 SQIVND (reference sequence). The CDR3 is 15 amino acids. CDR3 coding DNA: TGTGCCAGTAGTATAAGCGGGTATAGCAATCAGCCCCAGCATTTT. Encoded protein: CASSISGYSNQPQHF.